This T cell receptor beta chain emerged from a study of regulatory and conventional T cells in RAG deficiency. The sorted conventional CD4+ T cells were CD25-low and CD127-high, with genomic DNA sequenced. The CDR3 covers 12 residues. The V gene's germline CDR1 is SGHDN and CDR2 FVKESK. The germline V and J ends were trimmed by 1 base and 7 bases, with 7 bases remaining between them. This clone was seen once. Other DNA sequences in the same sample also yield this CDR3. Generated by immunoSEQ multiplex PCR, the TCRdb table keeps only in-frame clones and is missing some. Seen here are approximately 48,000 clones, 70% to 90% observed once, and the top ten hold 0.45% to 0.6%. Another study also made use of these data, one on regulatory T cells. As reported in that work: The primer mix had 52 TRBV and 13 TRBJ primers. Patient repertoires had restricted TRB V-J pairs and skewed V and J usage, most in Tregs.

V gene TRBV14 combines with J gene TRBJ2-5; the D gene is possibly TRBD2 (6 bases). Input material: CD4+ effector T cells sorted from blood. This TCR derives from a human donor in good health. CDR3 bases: TGTGCCAGCAGCCAAGTGGAGGGGACCCAGTACTTC. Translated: CASSQVEGTQYF. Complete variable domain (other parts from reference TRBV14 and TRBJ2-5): EAGVTQFPSHSVIEKGQTVTLRCDPISGHDNLYWYRRVMGKEIKFLLHFVKESKQDESGMPNNRFLAERTGGTYSTLKVQPAELEDSGVYFCASSQVEGTQYFGPGTRLLVL.